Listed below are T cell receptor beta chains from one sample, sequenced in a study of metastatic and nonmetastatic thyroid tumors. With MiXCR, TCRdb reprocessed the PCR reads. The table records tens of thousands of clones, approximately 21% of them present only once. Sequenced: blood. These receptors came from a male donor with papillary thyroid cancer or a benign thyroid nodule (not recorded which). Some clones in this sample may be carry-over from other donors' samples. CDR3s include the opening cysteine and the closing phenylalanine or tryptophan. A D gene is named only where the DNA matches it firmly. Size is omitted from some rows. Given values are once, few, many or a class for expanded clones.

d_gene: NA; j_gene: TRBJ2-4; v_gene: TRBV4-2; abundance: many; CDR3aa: CASSQDLRNIQYF; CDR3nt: TGTGCCAGCAGCCAAGATCTACGGAACATTCAGTACTTC
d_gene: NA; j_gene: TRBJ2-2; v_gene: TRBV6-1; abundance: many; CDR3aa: CASSGTDTGELFF; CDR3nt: TGTGCCAGCAGTGGGACGGACACCGGGGAGCTGTTTTTT
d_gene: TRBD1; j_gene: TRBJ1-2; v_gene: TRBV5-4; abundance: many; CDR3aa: CASSFDRGYGYTF; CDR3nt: TGTGCCAGCAGCTTCGACAGGGGATATGGCTACACCTTC
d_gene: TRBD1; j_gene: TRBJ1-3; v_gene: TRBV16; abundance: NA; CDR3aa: CASSQFLGGGGHGNTIYF; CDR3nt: TGTGCCAGCAGCCAATTCCTTGGAGGGGGCGGCCATGGAAACACCATATATTTT
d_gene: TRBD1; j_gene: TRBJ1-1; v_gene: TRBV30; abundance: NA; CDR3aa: CAWRFGTGTGAFF; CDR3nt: TGTGCCTGGAGGTTTGGGACGGGGACAGGGGCTTTCTTT
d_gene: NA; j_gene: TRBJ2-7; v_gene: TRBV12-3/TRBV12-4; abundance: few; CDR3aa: CASSFGGLGVYEQYF; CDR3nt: TGTGCCAGCAGTTTTGGGGGGTTAGGAGTTTACGAGCAGTACTTC
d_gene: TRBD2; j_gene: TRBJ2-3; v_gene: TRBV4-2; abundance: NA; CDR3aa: CASSQLLAGEVPYDTQYF; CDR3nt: TGTGCCAGCAGCCAATTGCTAGCGGGAGAAGTTCCGTACGATACGCAGTATTTT
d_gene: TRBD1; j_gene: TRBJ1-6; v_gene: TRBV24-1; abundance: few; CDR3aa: CATRDREDSPLHF; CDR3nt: TGTGCCACCAGGGACAGGGAAGATTCACCCCTCCACTTT
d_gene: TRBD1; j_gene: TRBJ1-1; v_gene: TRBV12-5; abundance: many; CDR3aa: CASGWTGGGVTEAFF; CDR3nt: TGTGCTAGTGGCTGGACAGGGGGTGGAGTCACTGAAGCTTTCTTT
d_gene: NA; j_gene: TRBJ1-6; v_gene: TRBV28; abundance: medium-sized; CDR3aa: CASSVAGIGSPLHF; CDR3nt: TGTGCCAGCAGTGTTGCAGGGATAGGCTCACCCCTCCACTTT
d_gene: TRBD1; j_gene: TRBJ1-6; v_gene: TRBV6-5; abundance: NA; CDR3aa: CASSYGTGGSPLHF; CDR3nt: TGTGCCAGCAGTTACGGTACAGGGGGGTCACCCCTCCACTTT
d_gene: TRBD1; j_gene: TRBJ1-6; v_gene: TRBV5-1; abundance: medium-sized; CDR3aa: CASRLGQGGNSPLHF; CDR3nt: TGCGCCAGCAGACTTGGCCAGGGGGGAAATTCACCCCTCCACTTT
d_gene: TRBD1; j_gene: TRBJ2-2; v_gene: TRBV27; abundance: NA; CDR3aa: CASRTGTGNTGELFF; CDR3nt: TGTGCCAGCAGAACCGGGACAGGGAACACCGGGGAGCTGTTTTTT
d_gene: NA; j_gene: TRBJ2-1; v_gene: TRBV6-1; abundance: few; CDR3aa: CASSEGPRPDNEQFF; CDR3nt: TGTGCCAGCAGTGAAGGCCCTCGTCCTGACAATGAGCAGTTCTTC